A single T cell receptor (beta chain) is shown here with its context. Germline values: CDR1 PRHDT, CDR2 FYEKMQ (reference sequence). Trimming shortened V by 6 bases and J by 3 bases, and 12 bases separated the two germline ends. The CDR3 totals 13 residues. The data belong to a study of blood T cell repertoires in COVID-19. The overall study: Samples taken during acute and convalescent COVID-19 were collected in the United States, Italy and Spain. Sources were T cells, B-cell-depleted T cells, or PBMCs; the material itself was cDNA or gDNA.

Authors' methods: Reference gene primer amplification gave nucleated cell count estimates. The method was immunoSEQ multiplex PCR; TCRdb's version includes in-frame clones alone and lacks a portion of them. V, J and clone size are taken as reported in that table, and D and trimming were inferred from the DNA itself. Of just over 65,000 clones listed, around 92% are singletons. The sequencing input was peripheral blood. The rearrangement uses TRBV13 and TRBJ2-7, with a tentative D call TRBD1 (6 bases). This clonotype originated in a man in his 60s with acute or convalescent COVID-19. The CDR3 nucleotides are TGTGCCAGCAGTTTCAGGGGACACTACGAGCAGTACTTC. Amino acid sequence: CASSFRGHYEQYF.